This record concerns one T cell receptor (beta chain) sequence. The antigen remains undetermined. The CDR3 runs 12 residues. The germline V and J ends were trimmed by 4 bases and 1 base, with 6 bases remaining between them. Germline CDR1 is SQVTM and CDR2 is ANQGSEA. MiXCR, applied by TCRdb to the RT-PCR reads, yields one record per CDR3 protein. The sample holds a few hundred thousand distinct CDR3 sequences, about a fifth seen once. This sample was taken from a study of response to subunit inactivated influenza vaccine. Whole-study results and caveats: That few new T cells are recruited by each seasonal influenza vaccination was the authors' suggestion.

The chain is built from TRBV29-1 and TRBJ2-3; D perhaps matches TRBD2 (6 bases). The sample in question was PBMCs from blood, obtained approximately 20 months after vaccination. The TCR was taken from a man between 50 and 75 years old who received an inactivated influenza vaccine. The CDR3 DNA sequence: TGCAGCGTTGGGAGGGGCACAGATACGCAGTATTTT. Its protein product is CSVGRGTDTQYF.